What follows describes a single TCR beta chain. The germline V gene encodes CDR1 GTSNPN and CDR2 SVGIG (reference sequence). V lost 1 base, J lost 4 bases, and 14 bases lay in between. The CDR3 has 15 residues. The data are from a study of PD-L1 blockade in urothelial cancer. Study-level background: Blood analysis was done at 3 weeks (second dose) and 6 weeks after treatment began. There were a median of about 140,000 T cells in blood samples.

Libraries were prepared by immunoSEQ multiplex PCR; TCRdb keeps only in-frame clonotypes and omits some of them. The table records 80,000 to 130,000 clones, approximately 90% of them present only once. Specimen: PBMCs, collected around atezolizumab (anti-PD-L1) treatment. This clonotype originated in an elderly woman with urothelial cancer. The genes are TRBV30 and TRBJ1-3; D remains ambiguous. The CDR3 is CAWSARGLPGNTIYF. The CDR3 coding sequence is TGTGCCTGGAGTGCCCGCGGGCTCCCGGGAAACACCATATATTTT.